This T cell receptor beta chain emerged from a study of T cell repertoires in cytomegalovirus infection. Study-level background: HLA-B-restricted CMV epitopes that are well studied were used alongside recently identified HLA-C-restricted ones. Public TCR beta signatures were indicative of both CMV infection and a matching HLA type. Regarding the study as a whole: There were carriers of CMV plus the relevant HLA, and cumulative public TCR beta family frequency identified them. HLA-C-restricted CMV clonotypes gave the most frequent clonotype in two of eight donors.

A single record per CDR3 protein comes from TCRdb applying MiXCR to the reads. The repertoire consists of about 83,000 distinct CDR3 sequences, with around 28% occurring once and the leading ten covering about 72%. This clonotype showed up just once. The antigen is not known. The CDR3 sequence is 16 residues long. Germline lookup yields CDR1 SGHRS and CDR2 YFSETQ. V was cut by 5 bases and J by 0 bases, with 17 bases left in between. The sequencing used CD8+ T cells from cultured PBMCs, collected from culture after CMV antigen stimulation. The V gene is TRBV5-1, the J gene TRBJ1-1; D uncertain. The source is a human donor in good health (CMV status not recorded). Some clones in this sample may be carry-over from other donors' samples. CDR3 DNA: TGCGCCAGCAGTTCTTATCCGGGCCTCATGAACACTGAAGCTTTCTTT. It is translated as CASSSYPGLMNTEAFF.